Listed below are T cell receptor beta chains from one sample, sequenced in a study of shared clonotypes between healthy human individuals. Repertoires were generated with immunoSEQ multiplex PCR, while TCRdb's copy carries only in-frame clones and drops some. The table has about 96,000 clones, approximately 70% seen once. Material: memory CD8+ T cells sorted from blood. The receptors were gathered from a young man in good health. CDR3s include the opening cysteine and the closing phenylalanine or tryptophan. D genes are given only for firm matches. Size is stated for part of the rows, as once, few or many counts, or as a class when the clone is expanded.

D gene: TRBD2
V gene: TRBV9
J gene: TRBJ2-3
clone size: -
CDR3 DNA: TGTGCCAGCAGCGTTTCATCCGATTTAACTAGCGGGAGGACAGATACGCAGTATTTT
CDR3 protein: CASSVSSDLTSGRTDTQYF

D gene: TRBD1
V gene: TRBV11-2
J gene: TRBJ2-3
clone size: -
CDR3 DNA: TGTGCCAGCAGCGGGACAGGGGACCCATATACGCAGTATTTT
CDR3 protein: CASSGTGDPYTQYF

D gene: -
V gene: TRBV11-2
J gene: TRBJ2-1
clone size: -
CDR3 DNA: TGTGCCAGCAGAGGCACGGGACCGACCTACAATGAGCAGTTCTTC
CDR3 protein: CASRGTGPTYNEQFF

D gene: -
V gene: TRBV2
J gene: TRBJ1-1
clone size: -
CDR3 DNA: TGTGCCAGTGAGAATCGGGAAATTACTGAAGCTTTCTTT
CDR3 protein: CASENREITEAFF

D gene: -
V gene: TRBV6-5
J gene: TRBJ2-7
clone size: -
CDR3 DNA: TGTGCCACAGCCGACAGGTCCTACGAGCAGTACTTC
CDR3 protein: CATADRSYEQYF

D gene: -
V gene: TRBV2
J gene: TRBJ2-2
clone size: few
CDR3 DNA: TGTGCCAGCAGGACCACATCGAGGAACACCGGGGAGCTGTTTTTT
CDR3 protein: CASRTTSRNTGELFF

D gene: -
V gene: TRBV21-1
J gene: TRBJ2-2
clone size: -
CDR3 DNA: TGTGCCAGAGAACAGGGGAAGGACACCGGGGAGCTGTTTTTT
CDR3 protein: CAREQGKDTGELFF

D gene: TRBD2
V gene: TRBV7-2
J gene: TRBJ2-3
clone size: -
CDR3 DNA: TGTGCCAGCAGCTCGAGACTAGCGGGAACCACAGATACGCAGTATTTT
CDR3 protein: CASSSRLAGTTDTQYF

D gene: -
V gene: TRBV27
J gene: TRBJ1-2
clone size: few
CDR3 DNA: TGTGCCAGCAGTTTCGGAGGGAACTATGGCTACACCTTC
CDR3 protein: CASSFGGNYGYTF

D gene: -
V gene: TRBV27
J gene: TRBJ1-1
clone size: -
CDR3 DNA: TGTGCCAGCAGTTCCGCCGGGAGGCTGTTGAACACTGAAGCTTTCTTT
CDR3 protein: CASSSAGRLLNTEAFF

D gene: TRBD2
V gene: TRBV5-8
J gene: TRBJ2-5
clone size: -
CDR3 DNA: TGTGCCAGCAGCCCGGGATGGACTAGCGGGGGGTACCAAGAGACCCAGTACTTC
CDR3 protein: CASSPGWTSGGYQETQYF

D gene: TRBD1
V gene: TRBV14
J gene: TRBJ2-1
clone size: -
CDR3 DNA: TGTGCCAGCAGCCCGTCCGGACAGGGGATCTACAATGAGCAGTTCTTC
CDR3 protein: CASSPSGQGIYNEQFF

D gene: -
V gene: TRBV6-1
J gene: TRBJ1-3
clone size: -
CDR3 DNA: TGTGCCAGCAGTGAACGTTTTGGACAGATCCCGGACACCATATATTTT
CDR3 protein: CASSERFGQIPDTIYF

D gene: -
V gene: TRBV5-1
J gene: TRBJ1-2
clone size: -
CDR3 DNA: TGCGCCAGCAGCTTTGACGGGACATCATTCTATGGCTACACCTTC
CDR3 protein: CASSFDGTSFYGYTF